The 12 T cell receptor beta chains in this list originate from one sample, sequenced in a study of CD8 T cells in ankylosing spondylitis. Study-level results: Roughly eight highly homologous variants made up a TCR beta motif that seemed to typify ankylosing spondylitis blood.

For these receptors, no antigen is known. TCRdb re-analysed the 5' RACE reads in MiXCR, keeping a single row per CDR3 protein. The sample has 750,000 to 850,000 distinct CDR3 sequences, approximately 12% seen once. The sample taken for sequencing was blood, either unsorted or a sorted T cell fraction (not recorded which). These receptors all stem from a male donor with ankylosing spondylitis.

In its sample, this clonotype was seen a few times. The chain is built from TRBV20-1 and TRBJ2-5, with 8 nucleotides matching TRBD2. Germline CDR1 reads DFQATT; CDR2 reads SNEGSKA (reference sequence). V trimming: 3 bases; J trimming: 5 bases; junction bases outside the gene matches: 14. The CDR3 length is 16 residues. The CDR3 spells CSASDWRGATTETQYF. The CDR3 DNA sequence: TGCAGTGCTAGTGATTGGCGGGGGGCCACAACGGAGACCCAGTACTTC.

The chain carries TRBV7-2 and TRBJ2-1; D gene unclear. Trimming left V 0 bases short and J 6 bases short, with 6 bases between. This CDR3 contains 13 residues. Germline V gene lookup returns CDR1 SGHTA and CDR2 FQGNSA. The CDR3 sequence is CASSLAPLNEQFF. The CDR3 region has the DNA TGTGCCAGCAGCTTAGCCCCCCTCAATGAGCAGTTCTTC.

CDR3 loop: CASSYDRITDTQYF. CDR3 nucleotides: TGTGCCAGCAGTTACGACCGAATCACAGATACGCAGTATTTT. V and J are TRBV6-5 and TRBJ2-3; D is uncertain. The CDR3 runs 14 residues. Looked up from germline, CDR1 is MNHEY and CDR2 is SVGAGI. Trimming shortened V by 2 bases and J by 2 bases, and 8 bases separated the two germline ends.

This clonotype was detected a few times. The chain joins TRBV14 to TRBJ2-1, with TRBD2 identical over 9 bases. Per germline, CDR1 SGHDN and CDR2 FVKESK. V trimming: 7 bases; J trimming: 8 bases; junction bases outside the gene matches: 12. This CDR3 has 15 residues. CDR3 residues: CASTQAGGSVDEQFF. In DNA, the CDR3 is TGTGCCAGCACTCAAGCGGGAGGTAGCGTCGATGAGCAGTTCTTC.

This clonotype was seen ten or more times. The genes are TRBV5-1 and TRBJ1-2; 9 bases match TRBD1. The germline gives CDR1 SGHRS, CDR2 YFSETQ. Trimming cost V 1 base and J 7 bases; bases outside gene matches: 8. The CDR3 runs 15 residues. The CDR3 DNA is TGCGCCAGCAGCTTGTACACGGGACAGGGATTTGGCTACACCTTC. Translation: CASSLYTGQGFGYTF.

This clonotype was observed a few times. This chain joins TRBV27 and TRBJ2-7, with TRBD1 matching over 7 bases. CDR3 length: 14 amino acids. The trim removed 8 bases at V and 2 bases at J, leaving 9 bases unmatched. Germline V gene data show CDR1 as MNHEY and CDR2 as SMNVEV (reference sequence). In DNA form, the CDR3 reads TGTGCCAGCGCCGCACGACAGGGAGCCTACGAGCAGTACTTC. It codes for CASAARQGAYEQYF.

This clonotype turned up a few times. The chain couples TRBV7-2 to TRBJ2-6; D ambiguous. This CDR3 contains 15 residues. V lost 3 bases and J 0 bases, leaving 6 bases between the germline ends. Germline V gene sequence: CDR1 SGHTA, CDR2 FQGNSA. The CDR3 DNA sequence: TGTGCCAGCAGCTTGTCCACCTCTGGGGCCAACGTCCTGACTTTC. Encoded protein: CASSLSTSGANVLTF. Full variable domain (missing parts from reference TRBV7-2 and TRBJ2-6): GAGVSQSPSNKVTEKGKDVELRCDPISGHTALYWYRQSLGQGLEFLIYFQGNSAPDKSGLPSDRFSAERTGGSVSTLTIQRTQQEDSAVYLCASSLSTSGANVLTFGAGSRLTVL.

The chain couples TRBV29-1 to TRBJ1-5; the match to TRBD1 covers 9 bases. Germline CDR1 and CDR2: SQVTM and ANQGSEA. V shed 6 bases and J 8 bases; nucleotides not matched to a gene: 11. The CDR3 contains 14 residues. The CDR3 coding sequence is TGCAGCGTATCGGACAGGGGTGGCTTAGAGCCCCAGCATTTT. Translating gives CSVSDRGGLEPQHF.

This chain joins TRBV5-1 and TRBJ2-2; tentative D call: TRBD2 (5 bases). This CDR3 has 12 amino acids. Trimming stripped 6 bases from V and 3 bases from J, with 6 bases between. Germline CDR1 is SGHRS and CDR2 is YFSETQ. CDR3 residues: CASKEDTGELFF. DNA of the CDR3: TGCGCCAGCAAGGAGGACACCGGGGAGCTGTTTTTT. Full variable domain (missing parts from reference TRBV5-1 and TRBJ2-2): KAGVTQTPRYLIKTRGQQVTLSCSPISGHRSVSWYQQTPGQGLQFLFEYFSETQRNKGNFPGRFSGRQFSNSRSEMNVSTLELGDSALYLCASKEDTGELFFGEGSRLTVL.

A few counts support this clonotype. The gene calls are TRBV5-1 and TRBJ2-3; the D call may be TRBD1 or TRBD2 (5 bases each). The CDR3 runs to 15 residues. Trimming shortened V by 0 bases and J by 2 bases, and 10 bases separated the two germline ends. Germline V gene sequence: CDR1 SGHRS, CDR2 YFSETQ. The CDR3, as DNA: TGCGCCAGCAGCTTGGCGGGGCGGTTCACAGATACGCAGTATTTT. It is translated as CASSLAGRFTDTQYF.

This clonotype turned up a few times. The CDR3 sequence is CASSLAGKGSPLHF. DNA of the CDR3: TGCGCCAGCAGCTTGGCTGGGAAAGGATCACCCCTCCACTTT. The chain combines TRBV5-1 with TRBJ1-6; D uncertain. The CDR3 covers 14 residues. V was cut by 0 bases and J by 10 bases, with 11 bases left in between. Germline V gene sequence: CDR1 SGHRS, CDR2 YFSETQ.

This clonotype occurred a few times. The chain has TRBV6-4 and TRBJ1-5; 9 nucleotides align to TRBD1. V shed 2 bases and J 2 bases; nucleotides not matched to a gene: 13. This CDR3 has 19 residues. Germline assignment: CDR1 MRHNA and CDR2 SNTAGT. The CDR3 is CASSDRDRDSLYGNQPQHF. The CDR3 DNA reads TGTGCCAGCAGTGACCGGGACAGGGACTCACTCTATGGCAATCAGCCCCAGCATTTT.